The clone carrying this TCR beta chain was detected only once. Its specificity is unknown. The CDR3 spans 14 residues. Germline CDR1 MGHDK, CDR2 SYGVNS. Trimming took off 6 bases at V and 0 bases at J, with 8 bases between the two ends. Recipients boosted at about 4 weeks or about 12 weeks are pooled. The table came from immunoSEQ multiplex PCR; TCRdb's copy has only in-frame clones and leaves some out. The sample holds 85,000 to 100,000 clones, roughly nine tenths seen once. These data belong to a study of T cell responses to AZD1222 COVID-19 vaccine. Regarding the study as a whole: Within unmutated variant regions lay the reported targets of nearly half of spike-specific TCRs. Just a handful of AZD1222 recipients were seropositive at baseline.

Sequenced here: peripheral blood, sampled 28 days after the second AZD1222 dose. The TCR was taken from an adult who received the AZD1222 COVID-19 vaccine. The chain combines TRBV25-1 with TRBJ1-4; D unresolved. The CDR3 DNA follows: TGTGCCAGCAGGGGAGGAACAACTAATGAAAAACTGTTTTTT. Its translation is CASRGGTTNEKLFF.